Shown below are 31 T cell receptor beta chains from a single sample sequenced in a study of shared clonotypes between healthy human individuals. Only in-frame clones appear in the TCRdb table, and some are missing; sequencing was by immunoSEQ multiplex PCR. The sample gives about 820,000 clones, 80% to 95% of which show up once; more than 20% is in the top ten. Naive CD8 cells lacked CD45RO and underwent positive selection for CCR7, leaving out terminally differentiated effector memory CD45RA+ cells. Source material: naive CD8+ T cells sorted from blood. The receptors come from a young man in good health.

The CDR3 DNA reads TGTGCCAGCAGTGAAAGGGACAGCGAGACCCAGTACTTC. Translation gives CASSERDSETQYF. J is TRBJ2-5 and V is TRBV6-4, with 7 bases identical to TRBD1. Germline lookup yields CDR1 MRHNA and CDR2 SNTAGT. The CDR3 loop spans 13 amino acids. Trimming cost V 3 bases and J 5 bases; bases outside gene matches: 3.

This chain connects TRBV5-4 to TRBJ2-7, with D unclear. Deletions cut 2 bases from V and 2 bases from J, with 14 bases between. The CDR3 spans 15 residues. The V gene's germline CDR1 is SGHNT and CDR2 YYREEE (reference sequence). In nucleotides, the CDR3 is TGTGCCAGCAGCTTAATAAATCAGAATACCTACGAGCAGTACTTC. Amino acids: CASSLINQNTYEQYF.

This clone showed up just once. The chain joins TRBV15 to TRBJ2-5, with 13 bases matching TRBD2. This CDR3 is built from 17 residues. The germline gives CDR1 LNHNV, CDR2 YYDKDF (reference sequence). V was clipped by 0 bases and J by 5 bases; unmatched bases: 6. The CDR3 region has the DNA TGTGCCACCAGCAGAGAACTAGCGGGAGGGAAGTGGGAGACCCAGTACTTC. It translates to CATSRELAGGKWETQYF. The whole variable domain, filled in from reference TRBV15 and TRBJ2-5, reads DAMVIQNPRYQVTQFGKPVTLSCSQTLNHNVMYWYQQKSSQAPKLLFHYYDKDFNNEADTPDNFQSRRPNTSFCFLDIRSPGLGDTAMYLCATSRELAGGKWETQYFGPGTRLLVL.

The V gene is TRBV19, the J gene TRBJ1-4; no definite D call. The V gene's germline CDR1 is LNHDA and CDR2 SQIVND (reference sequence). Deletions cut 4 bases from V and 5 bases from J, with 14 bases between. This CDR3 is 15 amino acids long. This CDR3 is CASSTLLGWNEKLFF. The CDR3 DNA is TGTGCCAGTAGTACCCTATTGGGGTGGAATGAAAAACTGTTTTTT.

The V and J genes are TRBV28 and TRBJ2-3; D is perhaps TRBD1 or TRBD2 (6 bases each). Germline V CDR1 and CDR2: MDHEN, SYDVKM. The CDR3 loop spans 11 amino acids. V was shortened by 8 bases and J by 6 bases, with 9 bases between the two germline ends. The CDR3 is CASGGGDTQYF. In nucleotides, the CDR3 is TGTGCCAGCGGAGGGGGGGATACGCAGTATTTT.

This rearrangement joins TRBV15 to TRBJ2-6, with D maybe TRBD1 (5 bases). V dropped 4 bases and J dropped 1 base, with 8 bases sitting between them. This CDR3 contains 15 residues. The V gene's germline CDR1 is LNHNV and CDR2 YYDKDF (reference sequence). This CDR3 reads CATSTGQSGANVLTF. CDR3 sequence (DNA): TGTGCCACCAGCACCGGACAATCTGGGGCCAACGTCCTGACTTTC.

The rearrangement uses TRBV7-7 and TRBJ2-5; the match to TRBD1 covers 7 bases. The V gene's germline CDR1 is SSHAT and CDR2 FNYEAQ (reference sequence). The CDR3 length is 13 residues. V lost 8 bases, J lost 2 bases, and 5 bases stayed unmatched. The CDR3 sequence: CASGQAVQETQYF. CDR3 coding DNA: TGTGCCAGCGGACAGGCGGTTCAAGAGACCCAGTACTTC. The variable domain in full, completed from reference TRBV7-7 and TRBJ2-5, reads GAGVSQSPRYKVTKRGQDVTLRCDPISSHATLYWYQQALGQGPEFLTYFNYEAQPDKSGLPSDRFSAERPEGSISTLTIQRTEQRDSAMYRCASGQAVQETQYFGPGTRLLVL.

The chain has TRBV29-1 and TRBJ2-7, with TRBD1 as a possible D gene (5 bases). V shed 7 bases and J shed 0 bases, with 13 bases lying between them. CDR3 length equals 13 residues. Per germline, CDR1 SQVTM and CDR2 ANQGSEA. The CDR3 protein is CSAELDSSYEQYF. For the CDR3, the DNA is TGCAGCGCCGAGCTTGACAGCTCCTACGAGCAGTACTTC.

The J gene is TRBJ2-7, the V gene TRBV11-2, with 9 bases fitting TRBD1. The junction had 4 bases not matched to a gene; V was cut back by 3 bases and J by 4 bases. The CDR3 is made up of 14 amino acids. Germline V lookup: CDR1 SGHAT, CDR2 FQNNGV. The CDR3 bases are TGTGCCAGCAGCTTTGGGACAGGGAAATACGAGCAGTACTTC. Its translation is CASSFGTGKYEQYF.

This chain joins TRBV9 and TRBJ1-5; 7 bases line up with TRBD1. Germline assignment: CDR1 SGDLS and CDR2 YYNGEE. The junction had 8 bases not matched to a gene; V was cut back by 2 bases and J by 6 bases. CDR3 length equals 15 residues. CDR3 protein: CASSVDGGGGQPQHF. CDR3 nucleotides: TGTGCCAGCAGCGTCGATGGAGGGGGCGGTCAGCCCCAGCATTTT.

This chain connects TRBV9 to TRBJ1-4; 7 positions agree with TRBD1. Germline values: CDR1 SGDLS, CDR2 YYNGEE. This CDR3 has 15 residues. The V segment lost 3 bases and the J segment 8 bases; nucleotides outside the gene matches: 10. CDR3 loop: CASSDLTGAGEKLFF. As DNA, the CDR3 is TGTGCCAGCAGCGACCTTACAGGGGCAGGGGAAAAACTGTTTTTT. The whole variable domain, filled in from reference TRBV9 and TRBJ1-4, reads DSGVTQTPKHLITATGQRVTLRCSPRSGDLSVYWYQQSLDQGLQFLIQYYNGEERAKGNILERFSAQQFPDLHSELNLSSLELGDSALYFCASSDLTGAGEKLFFGSGTQLSVL.

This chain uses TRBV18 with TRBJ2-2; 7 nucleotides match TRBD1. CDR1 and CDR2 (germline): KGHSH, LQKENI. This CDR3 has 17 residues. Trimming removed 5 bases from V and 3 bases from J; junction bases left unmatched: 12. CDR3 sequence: CASSSRVKGADTGELFF. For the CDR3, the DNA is TGTGCCAGCTCATCGCGTGTCAAGGGGGCAGACACCGGGGAGCTGTTTTTT.

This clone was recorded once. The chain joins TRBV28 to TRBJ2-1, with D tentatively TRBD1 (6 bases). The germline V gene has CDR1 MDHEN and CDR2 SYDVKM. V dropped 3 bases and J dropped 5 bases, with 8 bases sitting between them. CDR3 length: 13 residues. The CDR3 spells CASSLDRHNEQFF. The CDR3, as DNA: TGTGCCAGCAGTTTGGACAGACACAATGAGCAGTTCTTC.

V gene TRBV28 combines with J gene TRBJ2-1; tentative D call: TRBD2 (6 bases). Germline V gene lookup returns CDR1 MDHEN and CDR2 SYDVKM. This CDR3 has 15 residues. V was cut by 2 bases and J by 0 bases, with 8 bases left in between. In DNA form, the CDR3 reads TGTGCCAGCAGTTTACCGGAGGGCTCCTACAATGAGCAGTTCTTC. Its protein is CASSLPEGSYNEQFF.

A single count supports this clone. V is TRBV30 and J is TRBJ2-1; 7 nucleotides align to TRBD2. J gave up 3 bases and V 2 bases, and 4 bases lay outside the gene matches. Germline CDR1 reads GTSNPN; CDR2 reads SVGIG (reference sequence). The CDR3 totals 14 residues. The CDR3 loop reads CAWSWLADYNEQFF. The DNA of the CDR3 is TGTGCCTGGAGTTGGCTAGCGGACTACAATGAGCAGTTCTTC.

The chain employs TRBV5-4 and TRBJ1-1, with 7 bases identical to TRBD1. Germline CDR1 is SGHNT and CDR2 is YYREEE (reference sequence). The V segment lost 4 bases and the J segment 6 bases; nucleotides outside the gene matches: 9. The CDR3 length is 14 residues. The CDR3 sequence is CASSMRQGGPEAFF. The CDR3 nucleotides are TGTGCCAGCAGCATGCGACAGGGAGGGCCTGAAGCTTTCTTT.

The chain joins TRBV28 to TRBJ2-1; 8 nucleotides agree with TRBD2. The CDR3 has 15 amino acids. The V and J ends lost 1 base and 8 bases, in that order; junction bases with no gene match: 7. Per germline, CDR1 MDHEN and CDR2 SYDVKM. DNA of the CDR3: TGTGCCAGCAGTTTATACGAGCGGGAGTTCGATGAGCAGTTCTTC. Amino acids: CASSLYEREFDEQFF. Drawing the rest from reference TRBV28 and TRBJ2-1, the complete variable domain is DVKVTQSSRYLVKRTGEKVFLECVQDMDHENMFWYRQDPGLGLRLIYFSYDVKMKEKGDIPEGYSVSREKKERFSLILESASTNQTSMYLCASSLYEREFDEQFFGPGTRLTVL.

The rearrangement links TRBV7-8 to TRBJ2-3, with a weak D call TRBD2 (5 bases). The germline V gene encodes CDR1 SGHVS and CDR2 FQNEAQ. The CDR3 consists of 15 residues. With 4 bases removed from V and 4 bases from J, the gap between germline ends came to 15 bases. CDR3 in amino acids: CASSWSRDFSDTQYF. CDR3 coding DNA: TGTGCCAGCAGCTGGTCCCGGGATTTTTCAGATACGCAGTATTTT.

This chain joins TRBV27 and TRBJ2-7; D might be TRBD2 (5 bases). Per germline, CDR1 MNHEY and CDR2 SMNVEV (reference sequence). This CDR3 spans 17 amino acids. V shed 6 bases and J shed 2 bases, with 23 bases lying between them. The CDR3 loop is CASSQQGSGIGPYEQYF. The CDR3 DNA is TGTGCCAGCAGCCAACAAGGGTCCGGGATTGGGCCCTACGAGCAGTACTTC.

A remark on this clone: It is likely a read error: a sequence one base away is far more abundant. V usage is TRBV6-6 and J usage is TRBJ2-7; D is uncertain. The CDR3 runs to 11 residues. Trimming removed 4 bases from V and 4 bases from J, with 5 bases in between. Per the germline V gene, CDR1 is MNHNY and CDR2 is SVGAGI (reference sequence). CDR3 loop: CASSFNYEQYF. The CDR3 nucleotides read TGTGCCAGCAGTTTTAATTACGAGCAGTACTTC.

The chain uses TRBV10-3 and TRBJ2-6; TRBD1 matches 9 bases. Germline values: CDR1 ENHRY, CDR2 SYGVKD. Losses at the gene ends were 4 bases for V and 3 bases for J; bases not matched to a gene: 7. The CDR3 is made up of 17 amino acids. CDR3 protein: CAISATGQGIGANVLTF. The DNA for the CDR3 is TGTGCCATCAGTGCGACGGGACAGGGTATTGGGGCCAACGTCCTGACTTTC.

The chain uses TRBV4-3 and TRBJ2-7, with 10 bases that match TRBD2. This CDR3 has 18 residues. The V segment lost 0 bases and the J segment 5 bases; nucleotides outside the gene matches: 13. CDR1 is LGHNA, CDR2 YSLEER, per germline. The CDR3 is CASSQEVFGAGGTHEQYF. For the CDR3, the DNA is TGCGCCAGCAGCCAAGAAGTTTTCGGAGCGGGAGGGACCCACGAGCAGTACTTC.

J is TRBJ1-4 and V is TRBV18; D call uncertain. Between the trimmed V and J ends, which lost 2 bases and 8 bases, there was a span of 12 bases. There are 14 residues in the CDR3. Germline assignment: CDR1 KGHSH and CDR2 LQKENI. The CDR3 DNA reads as TGTGCCAGCTCACCAGGTCAGCCAGAAGAAAAACTGTTTTTT. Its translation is CASSPGQPEEKLFF.

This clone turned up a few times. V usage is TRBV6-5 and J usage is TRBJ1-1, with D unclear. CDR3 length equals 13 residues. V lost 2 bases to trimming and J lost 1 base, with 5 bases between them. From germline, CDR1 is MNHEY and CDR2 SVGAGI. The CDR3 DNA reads TGTGCCAGCAGTTACGCAGGGAACACTGAAGCTTTCTTT. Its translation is CASSYAGNTEAFF.

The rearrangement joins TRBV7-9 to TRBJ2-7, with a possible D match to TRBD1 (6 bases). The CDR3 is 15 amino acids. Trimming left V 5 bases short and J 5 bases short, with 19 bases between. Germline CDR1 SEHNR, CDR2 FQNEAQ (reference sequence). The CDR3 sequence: CASSQSTGFTNEQYF. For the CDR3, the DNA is TGTGCCAGCAGCCAATCTACAGGGTTCACCAACGAGCAGTACTTC.

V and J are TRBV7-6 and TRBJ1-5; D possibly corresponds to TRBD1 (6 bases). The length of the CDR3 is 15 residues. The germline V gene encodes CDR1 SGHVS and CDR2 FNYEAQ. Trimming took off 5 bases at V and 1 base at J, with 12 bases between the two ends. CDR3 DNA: TGTGCCAGCAGCAAAAAAACAGGGAGCAATCAGCCCCAGCATTTT. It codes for CASSKKTGSNQPQHF.

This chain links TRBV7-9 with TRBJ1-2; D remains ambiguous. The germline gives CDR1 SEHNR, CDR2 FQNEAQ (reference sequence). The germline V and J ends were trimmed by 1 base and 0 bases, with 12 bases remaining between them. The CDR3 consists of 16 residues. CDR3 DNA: TGTGCCAGCAGCTTAGACGGAGGATTGCCTAACTATGGCTACACCTTC. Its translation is CASSLDGGLPNYGYTF. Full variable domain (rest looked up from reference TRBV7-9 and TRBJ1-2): DTGVSQNPRHKITKRGQNVTFRCDPISEHNRLYWYRQTLGQGPEFLTYFQNEAQLEKSRLLSDRFSAERPKGSFSTLEIQRTEQGDSAMYLCASSLDGGLPNYGYTFGSGTRLTVV.

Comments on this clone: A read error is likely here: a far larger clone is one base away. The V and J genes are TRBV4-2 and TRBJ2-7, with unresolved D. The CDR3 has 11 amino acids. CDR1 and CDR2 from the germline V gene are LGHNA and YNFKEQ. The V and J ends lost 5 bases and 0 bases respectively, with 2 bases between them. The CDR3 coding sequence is TGTGCCAGCAGCAACTCCTACGAGCAGTACTTC. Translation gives CASSNSYEQYF.

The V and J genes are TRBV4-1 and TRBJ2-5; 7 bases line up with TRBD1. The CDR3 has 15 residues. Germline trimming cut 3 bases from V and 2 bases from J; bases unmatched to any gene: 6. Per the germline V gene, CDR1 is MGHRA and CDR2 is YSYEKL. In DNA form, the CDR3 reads TGCGCCAGCAGCCACAAACAGGGGCTTCAAGAGACCCAGTACTTC. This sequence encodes CASSHKQGLQETQYF.

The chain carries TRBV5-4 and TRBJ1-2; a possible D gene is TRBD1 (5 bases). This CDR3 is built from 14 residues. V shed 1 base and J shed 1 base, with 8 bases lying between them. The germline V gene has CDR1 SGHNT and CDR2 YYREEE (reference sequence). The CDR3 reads CASSLRGSNYGYTF. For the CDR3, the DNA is TGTGCCAGCAGCTTGCGGGGGAGTAACTATGGCTACACCTTC.

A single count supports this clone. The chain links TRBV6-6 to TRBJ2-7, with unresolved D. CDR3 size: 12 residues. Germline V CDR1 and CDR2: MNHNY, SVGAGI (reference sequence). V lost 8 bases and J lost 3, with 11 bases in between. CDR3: CASGFARYEQYF. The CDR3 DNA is TGTGCCAGCGGTTTCGCCCGCTACGAGCAGTACTTC.